Sequencing of this TCR beta chain was carried out in a study of molecular identifiers for immune sequencing clone quantification. Broader study findings: For highly expanded clones, sizes could be underestimated when identical TCR molecules share a barcode.

TCRdb used MiXCR to reprocess the PCR reads, holding one entry per CDR3 protein. Of about 630,000 distinct CDR3 sequences in the sample, roughly 27% were seen once. Germline CDR1 KGHDR, CDR2 SFDVKD. With 3 bases clipped from V and 5 bases from J, the junction kept 9 bases outside the gene matches. The CDR3 covers 16 residues. About this clonotype itself: What it binds is unknown.

The receptor was derived from a human donor in good health. Some libraries in this study had Jurkat cell RNA spiked in. The rearrangement joins TRBV24-1 to TRBJ2-3; TRBD2 matches at 8 bases. The material sequenced was naive CD8+ T cells from blood, with Jurkat cell RNA spiked in. The subset denotes: FACS-sorted CD8+CD4-CCR7+CD45RA+ naive T cells. The CDR3: CATSDPTSGMGDTQYF. CDR3 bases: TGTGCCACCAGTGATCCTACTAGCGGCATGGGAGATACGCAGTATTTT.